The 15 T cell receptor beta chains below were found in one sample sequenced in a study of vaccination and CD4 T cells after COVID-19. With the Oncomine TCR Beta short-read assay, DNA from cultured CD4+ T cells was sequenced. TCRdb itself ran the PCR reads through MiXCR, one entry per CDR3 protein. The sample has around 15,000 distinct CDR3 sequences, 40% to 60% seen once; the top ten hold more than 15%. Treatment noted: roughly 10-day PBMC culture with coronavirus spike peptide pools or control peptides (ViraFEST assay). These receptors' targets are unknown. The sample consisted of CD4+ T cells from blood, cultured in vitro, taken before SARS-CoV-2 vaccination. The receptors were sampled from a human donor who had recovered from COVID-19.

This CDR3 reads CASSLDQGNYGYTF. CDR3 nucleotides: TGCGCCAGCAGCTTGGATCAGGGGAACTATGGCTACACCTTC. The chain employs TRBV5-1 and TRBJ1-2; a possible D gene is TRBD1 (6 bases). Germline values: CDR1 SGHRS, CDR2 YFSETQ. With 0 bases removed from V and 2 bases from J, the gap between germline ends came to 8 bases. The CDR3 is made up of 14 amino acids.

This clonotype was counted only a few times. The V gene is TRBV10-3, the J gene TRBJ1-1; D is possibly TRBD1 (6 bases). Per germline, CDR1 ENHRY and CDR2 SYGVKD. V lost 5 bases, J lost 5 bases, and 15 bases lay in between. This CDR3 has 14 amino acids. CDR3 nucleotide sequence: TGTGCCATCAGTAAGGGGGTTCCTTCGACTGAAGCTTTCTTT. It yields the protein CAISKGVPSTEAFF.

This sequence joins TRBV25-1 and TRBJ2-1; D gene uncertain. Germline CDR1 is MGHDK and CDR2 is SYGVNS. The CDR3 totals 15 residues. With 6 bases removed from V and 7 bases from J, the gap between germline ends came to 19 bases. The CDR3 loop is CASSKKVAARNEQFF. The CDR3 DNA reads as TGTGCCAGCAGCAAAAAGGTTGCAGCTAGGAATGAGCAGTTCTTC.

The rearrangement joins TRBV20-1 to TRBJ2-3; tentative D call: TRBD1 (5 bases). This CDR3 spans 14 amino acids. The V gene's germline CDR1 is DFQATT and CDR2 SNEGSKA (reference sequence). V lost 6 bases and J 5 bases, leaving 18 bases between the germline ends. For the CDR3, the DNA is TGCAGTGCCAGTTGGACGAAAGGGGTAGATACGCAGTATTTT. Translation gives CSASWTKGVDTQYF.

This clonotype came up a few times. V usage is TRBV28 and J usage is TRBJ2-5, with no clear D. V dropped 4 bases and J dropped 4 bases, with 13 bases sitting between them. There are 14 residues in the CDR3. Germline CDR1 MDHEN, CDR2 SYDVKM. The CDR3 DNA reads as TGTGCCAGCAGTTCCCGCCCGGAAGGAGAGACCCAGTACTTC. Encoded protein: CASSSRPEGETQYF.

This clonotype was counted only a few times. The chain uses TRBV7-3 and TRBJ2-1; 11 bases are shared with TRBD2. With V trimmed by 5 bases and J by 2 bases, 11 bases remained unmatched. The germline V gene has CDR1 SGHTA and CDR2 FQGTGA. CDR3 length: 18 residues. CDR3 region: CASSPGTSGLGAYNEQFF. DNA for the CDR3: TGTGCCAGCAGCCCCGGGACTAGCGGACTGGGGGCCTACAATGAGCAGTTCTTC.

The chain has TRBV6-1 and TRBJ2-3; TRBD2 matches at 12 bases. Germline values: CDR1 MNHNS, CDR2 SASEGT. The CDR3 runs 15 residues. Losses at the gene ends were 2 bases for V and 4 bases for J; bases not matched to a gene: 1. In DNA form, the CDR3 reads TGTGCCAGCAGTGAACTAGCGGGAGGGCCAGATACGCAGTATTTT. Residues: CASSELAGGPDTQYF.

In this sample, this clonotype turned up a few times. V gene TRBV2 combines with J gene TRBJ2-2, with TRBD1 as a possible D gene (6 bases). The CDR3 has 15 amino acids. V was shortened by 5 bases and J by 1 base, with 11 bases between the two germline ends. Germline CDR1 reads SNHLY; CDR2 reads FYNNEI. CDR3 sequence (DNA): TGTGCCAGCAGTTTACAGGGCGGGAACACCGGGGAGCTGTTTTTT. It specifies CASSLQGGNTGELFF. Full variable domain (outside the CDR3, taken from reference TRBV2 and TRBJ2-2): EPEVTQTPSHQVTQMGQEVILRCVPISNHLYFYWYRQILGQKVEFLVSFYNNEISEKSEIFDDQFSVERPDGSNFTLKIRSTKLEDSAMYFCASSLQGGNTGELFFGEGSRLTVL.

The CDR3 DNA sequence: TGTGCCTGGGGACGAGGGTTGGCTAATGAAAAACTGTTTTTT. It translates to CAWGRGLANEKLFF. J is TRBJ1-4 and V is TRBV30; unclear D gene. The V gene's germline CDR1 is GTSNPN and CDR2 SVGIG (reference sequence). The V end was cut by 5 bases, the J end by 3 bases, with 13 bases between. This CDR3 has 14 amino acids. Full variable domain (remainder filled in from reference TRBV30 and TRBJ1-4): SQTIHQWPATLVQPVGSPLSLECTVEGTSNPNLYWYRQAAGRGLQLLFYSVGIGQISSEVPQNLSASRPQDRQFILSSKKLLLSDSGFYLCAWGRGLANEKLFFGSGTQLSVL.

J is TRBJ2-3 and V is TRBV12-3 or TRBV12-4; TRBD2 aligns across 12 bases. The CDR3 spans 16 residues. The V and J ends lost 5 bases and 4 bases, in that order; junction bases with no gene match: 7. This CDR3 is CASSLGLAGFPDTQYF. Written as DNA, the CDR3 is TGTGCCAGCAGTCTCGGACTAGCGGGATTTCCAGATACGCAGTATTTT.

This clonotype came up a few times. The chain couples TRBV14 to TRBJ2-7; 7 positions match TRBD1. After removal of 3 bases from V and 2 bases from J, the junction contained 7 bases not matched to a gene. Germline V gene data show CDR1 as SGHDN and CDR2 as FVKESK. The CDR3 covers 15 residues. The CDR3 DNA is TGTGCCAGCAGCCAGTCAACAGGGGAACCCTACGAGCAGTACTTC. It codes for CASSQSTGEPYEQYF.

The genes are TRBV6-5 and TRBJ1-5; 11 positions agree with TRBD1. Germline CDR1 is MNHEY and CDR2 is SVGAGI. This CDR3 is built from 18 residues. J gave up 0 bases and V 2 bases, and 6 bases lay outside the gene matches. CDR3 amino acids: CASSYGDRGYNSNQPQHF. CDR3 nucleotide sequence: TGTGCCAGCAGTTACGGGGACAGGGGGTACAATAGCAATCAGCCCCAGCATTTT.

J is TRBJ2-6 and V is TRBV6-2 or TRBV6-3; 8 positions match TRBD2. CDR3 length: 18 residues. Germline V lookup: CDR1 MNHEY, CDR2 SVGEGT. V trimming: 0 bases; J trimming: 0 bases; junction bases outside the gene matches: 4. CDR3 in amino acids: CASSYSLAAASGANVLTF. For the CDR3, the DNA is TGTGCCAGCAGTTACTCACTAGCGGCAGCCTCTGGGGCCAACGTCCTGACTTTC.

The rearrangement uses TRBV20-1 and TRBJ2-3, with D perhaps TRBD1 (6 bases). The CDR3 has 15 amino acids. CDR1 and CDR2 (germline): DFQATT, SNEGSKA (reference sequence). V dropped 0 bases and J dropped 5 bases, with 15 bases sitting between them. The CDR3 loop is CSAREGQGWVDTQYF. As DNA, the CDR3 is TGCAGTGCTAGAGAAGGGCAGGGGTGGGTAGATACGCAGTATTTT.

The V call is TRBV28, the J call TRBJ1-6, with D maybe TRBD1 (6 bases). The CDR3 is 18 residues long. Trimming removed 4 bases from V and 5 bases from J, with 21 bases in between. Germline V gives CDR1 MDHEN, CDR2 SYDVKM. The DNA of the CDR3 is TGTGCCAGCAGTTCACCCGCCACGACAGGCTATCATAATTCACCCCTCCACTTT. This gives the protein CASSSPATTGYHNSPLHF.